These T cell receptor beta chains were read from a single sample in a study of sequential checkpoint blockade in melanoma. The method was immunoSEQ multiplex PCR; TCRdb's version includes in-frame clones alone and lacks a portion of them. The data show some 10,000 clones, with just under 80% seen just once and roughly 10% held by the top ten. The sequencing here drew on CD8+ T cells sorted from blood (inferred from file names), taken from a patient given nivolumab and ipilimumab in sequence. These receptors all stem from a human donor with melanoma. Both conserved end residues are part of each CDR3. D genes are given only for firm matches. Rows give clone size only sometimes, using once, few, many, or a class for an expanded clone.

V gene	clone size	D gene	J gene	CDR3 DNA	CDR3 protein
TRBV10-1	.	.	TRBJ1-6	TGCGCCAGCAGCGAAACTATTAATTCACCCCTCCACTTT	CASSETINSPLHF
TRBV7-9	.	TRBD1	TRBJ2-7	TGTGCCAGCAGCTTAAAACCGGGACAGGGAAGGTACGAGCAGTACTTC	CASSLKPGQGRYEQYF
TRBV6-4	.	.	TRBJ2-2	TGTGCCAGCAGTGACTCGCCAGGGAAAAACACCGGGGAGCTGTTTTTT	CASSDSPGKNTGELFF
TRBV4-1	.	TRBD2	TRBJ2-1	TGCGCCAGCAGGACTGCGATAGCGGGGGCAAACAATGAGCAGTTCTTC	CASRTAIAGANNEQFF
TRBV5-5	.	.	TRBJ2-7	TGTGCCAGCAGCCCGGACCTGGGAGTCTCCTACGAGCAGTACTTC	CASSPDLGVSYEQYF
TRBV4-2	.	TRBD2	TRBJ2-3	TGTGCCAGCAGCCCGGGACTAGGAACAGATACGCAGTATTTT	CASSPGLGTDTQYF
TRBV15	.	.	TRBJ1-1	TGTGCCACCAGCAGTGAGATGTCGCTGAACGCTGAAGCTTTCTTT	CATSSEMSLNAEAFF
TRBV19	.	.	TRBJ2-7	TGTGCCAGTAGTCCCTCGACAGGCTCCTACGAGCAGTACTTC	CASSPSTGSYEQYF
TRBV28	.	TRBD2	TRBJ2-7	TGTGCCAGCAGTTTGGGACTAGCGGCCTACGAGCAGTACTTC	CASSLGLAAYEQYF
TRBV11-3	medium-sized	.	TRBJ2-2	TGTGCCAGCAGCAGGGGCTTCACCGGGGAGCTGTTTTTT	CASSRGFTGELFF
TRBV7-9	.	TRBD1	TRBJ1-2	TGTGCCACCGGGACAGGGGCAGGCTATGGCTACACCTTC	CATGTGAGYGYTF
TRBV27	.	.	TRBJ1-4	TGTGCCAGCAGTTTCGGGGGGGCAAATGAAAAACTGTTTTTT	CASSFGGANEKLFF
TRBV5-1	.	.	TRBJ2-5	TGCGCCAGCAGCTTCCGAGAGACCCAGTACTTC	CASSFRETQYF
TRBV28	.	TRBD2	TRBJ2-7	TGTGCCAGCAGTTTGCGCGGGAGTATTTACGAGCAGTACTTC	CASSLRGSIYEQYF
TRBV6-6	.	TRBD1	TRBJ1-2	TGTGCCAGCACCACGGGCAGGGGGCCCTATGGCTACACCTTC	CASTTGRGPYGYTF
TRBV23-1	.	TRBD1	TRBJ2-3	TGCGCCAGCCGGACAGGGATAGATACGCAGTATTTT	CASRTGIDTQYF
TRBV9	.	.	TRBJ2-3	TGTGCCAGCAGCGCGTCGGGCGCGGGGACCCCAGATACGCAGTATTTT	CASSASGAGTPDTQYF
TRBV6-4	few	.	TRBJ1-1	TGTGCCAGCAGTCCAACAGGGAACACTGAAGCTTTCTTT	CASSPTGNTEAFF
TRBV6-1	.	.	TRBJ2-7	TGTGCCAGCAGTGAAGTCAGCGACAGCTCCTACGAGCAGTACTTC	CASSEVSDSSYEQYF
TRBV6-6	.	.	TRBJ1-5	TGTGCCAGCAGTTACTCGCGACAGGTCAATCAGCCCCAGCATTTT	CASSYSRQVNQPQHF
TRBV4-1	few	.	TRBJ1-2	TGCGCCAGCAGCCAAGAAATGGCCGGCGGGGGAGGCTACACCTTC	CASSQEMAGGGGYTF
TRBV6-5	.	TRBD1	TRBJ1-5	TGTGCCAGCAGACAGGGGGTAAGCAATCAGCCCCAGCATTTT	CASRQGVSNQPQHF